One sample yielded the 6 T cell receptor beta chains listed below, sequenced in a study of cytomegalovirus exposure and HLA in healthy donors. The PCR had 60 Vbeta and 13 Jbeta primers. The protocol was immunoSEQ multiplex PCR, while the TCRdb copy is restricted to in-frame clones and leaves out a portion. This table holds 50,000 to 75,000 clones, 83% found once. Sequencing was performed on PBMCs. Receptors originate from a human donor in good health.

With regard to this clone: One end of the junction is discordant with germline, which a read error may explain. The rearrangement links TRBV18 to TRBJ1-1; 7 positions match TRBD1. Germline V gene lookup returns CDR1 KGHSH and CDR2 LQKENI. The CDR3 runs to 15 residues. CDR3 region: CASSPRTGPNTEAFF. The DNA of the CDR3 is TGTGCCAGCTCCCCACGGACAGGACCGAACACTGAAGCTTTCTTT.

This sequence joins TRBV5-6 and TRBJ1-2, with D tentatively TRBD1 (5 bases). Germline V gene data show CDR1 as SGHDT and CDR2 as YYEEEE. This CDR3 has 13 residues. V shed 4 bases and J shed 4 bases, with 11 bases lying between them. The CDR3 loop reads CASSPGQSYGYTF. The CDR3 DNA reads TGTGCCAGCAGCCCAGGGCAGAGCTATGGCTACACCTTC.

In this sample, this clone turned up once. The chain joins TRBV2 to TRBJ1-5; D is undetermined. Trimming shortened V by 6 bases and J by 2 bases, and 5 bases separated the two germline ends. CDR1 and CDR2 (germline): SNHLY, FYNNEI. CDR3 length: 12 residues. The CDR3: CASSPGNQPQHF. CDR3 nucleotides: TGTGCCAGCAGCCCAGGCAATCAGCCCCAGCATTTT.

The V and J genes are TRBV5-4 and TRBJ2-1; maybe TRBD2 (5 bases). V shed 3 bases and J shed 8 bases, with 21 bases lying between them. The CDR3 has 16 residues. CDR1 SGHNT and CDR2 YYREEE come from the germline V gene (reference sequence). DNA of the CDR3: TGTGCCAGCAGCTCCGCTCTAGGGAGTTTTCAGGATGAGCAGTTCTTC. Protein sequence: CASSSALGSFQDEQFF.

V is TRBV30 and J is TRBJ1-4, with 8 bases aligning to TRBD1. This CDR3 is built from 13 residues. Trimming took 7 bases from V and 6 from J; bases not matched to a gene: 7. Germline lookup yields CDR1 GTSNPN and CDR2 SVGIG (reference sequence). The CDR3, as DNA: TGTGCCTTAAACAGGGGGGGGGATGAAAAACTGTTTTTT. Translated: CALNRGGDEKLFF.

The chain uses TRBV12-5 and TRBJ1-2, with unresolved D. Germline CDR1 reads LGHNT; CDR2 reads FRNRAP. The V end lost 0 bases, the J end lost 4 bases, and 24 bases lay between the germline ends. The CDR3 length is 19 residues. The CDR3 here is CASGLVVEERMNIFYGYTF. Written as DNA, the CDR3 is TGTGCTAGTGGTTTGGTAGTGGAGGAGCGGATGAATATTTTCTATGGCTACACCTTC.